Shown below are 7 T cell receptor beta chains from a single sample sequenced in a study of CD8 T cells in ankylosing spondylitis. TCRdb redid the calling of the 5' RACE reads with MiXCR, one entry per CDR3 protein. Of fewer than 200,000 distinct CDR3 sequences in the sample, just over 9.5% were seen once. Sequencing used blood, either unsorted or a sorted T cell fraction (not recorded which). These receptors came from a female donor with ankylosing spondylitis or in good health (not recorded which).

The chain joins TRBV15 to TRBJ2-3; D is unresolved. Germline CDR1 and CDR2: LNHNV and YYDKDF (reference sequence). With 0 bases removed from V and 2 bases from J, the gap between germline ends came to 6 bases. The CDR3 consists of 14 residues. Here the CDR3 reads CATSREANTDTQYF. DNA for the CDR3: TGTGCCACCAGCAGAGAGGCGAACACAGATACGCAGTATTTT.

The J gene is TRBJ2-2, the V gene TRBV20-1, with D hard to call. V was pared by 1 base and J by 7 bases, with 10 bases between. Germline loops: CDR1 DFQATT, CDR2 SNEGSKA (reference sequence). The CDR3 sequence is 13 residues long. The CDR3 spells CSARGTVRGELFF. As DNA, the CDR3 is TGCAGTGCTAGAGGGACCGTCCGCGGGGAGCTGTTTTTT.

Many counts were recorded for this clonotype. This chain connects TRBV5-6 to TRBJ2-1; TRBD2 is a possible D gene (5 bases). The CDR3 covers 18 residues. V was trimmed by 5 bases and J by 8 bases, leaving 29 bases between them. CDR1 is SGHDT, CDR2 YYEEEE, per germline. This chain's CDR3 is CASRSKVAVGEGLDEQFF. CDR3 DNA sequence: TGTGCCAGCAGGTCGAAGGTGGCAGTGGGAGAAGGGTTAGATGAGCAGTTCTTC.

This clonotype showed up just a few times. The chain couples TRBV24-1 to TRBJ2-7; no clear D gene. The CDR3 totals 11 residues. Trimming removed 9 bases from V and 1 base from J, with 6 bases in between. Germline V CDR1 and CDR2: KGHDR, SFDVKD. The CDR3 protein is CATPKSYEQYF. The CDR3 coding sequence is TGTGCCACCCCGAAGTCCTACGAGCAGTACTTC.

This clonotype turned up a few times. V usage is TRBV28 and J usage is TRBJ1-1; D gene ambiguous. CDR1 MDHEN and CDR2 SYDVKM come from the germline V gene. Between the trimmed V and J ends, which lost 3 bases and 6 bases, there was a span of 14 bases. The CDR3 covers 14 residues. The CDR3 nucleotides are TGTGCCAGCAGTTTCAGTAGCGGCAAGGCTGAAGCTTTCTTT. This gives the protein CASSFSSGKAEAFF.

The chain recombines TRBV20-1 with TRBJ2-1, with 10 bases matching TRBD1. The CDR3 spans 13 residues. In germline, CDR1 is DFQATT, CDR2 SNEGSKA (reference sequence). V gave up 5 bases and J gave up 10 bases; unmatched junction bases: 8. The CDR3 spells CSAPGQGEREQFF. The CDR3 DNA reads as TGCAGTGCTCCTGGACAGGGGGAGAGGGAGCAGTTCTTC.

This clonotype was seen a handful of times. This chain uses TRBV21-1 with TRBJ2-7; the table's D call, TRBD1, has no DNA check behind it. TRBV21-1 is noted as a pseudogene. The CDR3 extends over 18 amino acids. CDR3 loop: CASSKEGRDISGPNEQYF. The CDR3, as DNA: TGTGCCAGCAGCAAAGAGGGCAGGGATATTTCGGGACCGAACGAGCAGTACTTC.